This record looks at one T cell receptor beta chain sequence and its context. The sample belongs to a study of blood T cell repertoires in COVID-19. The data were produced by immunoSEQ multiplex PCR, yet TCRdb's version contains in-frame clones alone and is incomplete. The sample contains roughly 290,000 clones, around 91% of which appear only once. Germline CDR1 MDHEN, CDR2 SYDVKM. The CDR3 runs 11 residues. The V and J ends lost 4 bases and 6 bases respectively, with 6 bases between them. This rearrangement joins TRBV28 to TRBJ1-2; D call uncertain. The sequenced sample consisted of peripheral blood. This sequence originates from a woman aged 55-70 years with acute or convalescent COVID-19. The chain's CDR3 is CASSSLNGYTF. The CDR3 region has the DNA TGTGCCAGCAGTTCCCTAAATGGCTACACCTTC.